The 2 T cell receptor beta chains below all came from one sample that was sequenced in a study of cytomegalovirus exposure and HLA in healthy donors. The primer mix had 60 Vbeta and 13 Jbeta primers. Libraries were prepared by immunoSEQ multiplex PCR; TCRdb keeps only in-frame clonotypes and omits some of them. This sample has nearly 200,000 clones, with approximately 83% found just once. Sequencing was carried out using PBMCs. These receptor sequences come from a boy under 10 years old in good health and CMV-seronegative.

This clone was found once. The CDR3 DNA reads TGTGCCAGCAGCTCGGGACTACCCACAGATACGCAGTATTTT. Translated, it gives CASSSGLPTDTQYF. The gene calls are TRBV7-9 and TRBJ2-3; 7 bases align to TRBD2. The CDR3 extends over 14 amino acids. Germline CDR1 is SEHNR and CDR2 is FQNEAQ (reference sequence). The V segment lost 4 bases and the J segment 2 bases; nucleotides outside the gene matches: 3.

The chain couples TRBV21-1 to TRBJ1-1. TRBV21-1 is a pseudogene segment. This CDR3 comprises 13 residues. The CDR3 DNA reads TGTGCCAGCAGCAAAGGCGAGAACACTGAAGCTTTCTTT. Its translation: CASSKGENTEAFF.